The present TCR beta chain was sequenced within a study of beta chain features in type 1 diabetes. The CDR3 is 14 amino acids. The germline V gene encodes CDR1 SGHTA and CDR2 FQGNSA. Trimming took off 3 bases at V and 2 bases at J, with 7 bases between the two ends. The whole isolated RNA underwent reverse transcription, so sequencing captured expressed TCRB transcripts. TCRdb's copy holds only in-frame clones and misses some; the assay was immunoSEQ multiplex PCR. Of over 300,000 clones in the sample, roughly a tenth were seen once. This clone was counted a few times. Its antigen is unidentified. The study, taken as a whole, reports: Moderate but significant shortening of TCRB CDR3s was recorded in all four CD4+ subsets from Type 1 diabetes patients.

The sequencing input was central memory CD4+ T cells from blood. The chain employs TRBV7-2 and TRBJ2-2; D is unclear. The sequence derives from a man younger than 40 with type 1 diabetes. This chain's CDR3 is CASSLSGNTGELFF. CDR3 nucleotide sequence: TGTGCCAGCAGCTTGAGTGGAAACACCGGGGAGCTGTTTTTT.